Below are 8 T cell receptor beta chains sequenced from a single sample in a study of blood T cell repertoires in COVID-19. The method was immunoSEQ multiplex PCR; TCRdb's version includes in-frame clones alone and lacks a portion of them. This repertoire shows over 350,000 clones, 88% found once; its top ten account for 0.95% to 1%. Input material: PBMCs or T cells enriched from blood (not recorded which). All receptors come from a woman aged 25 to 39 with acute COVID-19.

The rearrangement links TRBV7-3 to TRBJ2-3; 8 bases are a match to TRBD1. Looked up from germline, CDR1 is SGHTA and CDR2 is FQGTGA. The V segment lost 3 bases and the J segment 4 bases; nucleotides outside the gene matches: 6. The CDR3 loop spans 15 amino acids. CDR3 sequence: CASSLTGVEADTQYF. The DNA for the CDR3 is TGTGCCAGCAGCTTGACAGGGGTCGAGGCAGATACGCAGTATTTT.

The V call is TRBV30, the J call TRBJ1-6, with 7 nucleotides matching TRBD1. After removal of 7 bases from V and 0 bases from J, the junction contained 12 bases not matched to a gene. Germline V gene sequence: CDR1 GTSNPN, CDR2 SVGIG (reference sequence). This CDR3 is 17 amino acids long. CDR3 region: CASTTGTYRSYNSPLHF. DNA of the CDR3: TGTGCCTCCACGACAGGGACCTACCGCTCCTATAATTCACCCCTCCACTTT.

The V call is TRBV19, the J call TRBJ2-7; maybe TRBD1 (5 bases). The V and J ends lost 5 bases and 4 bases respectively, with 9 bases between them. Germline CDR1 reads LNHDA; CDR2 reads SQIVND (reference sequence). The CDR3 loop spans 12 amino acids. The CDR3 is CASSLQGYEQYF. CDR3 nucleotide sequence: TGTGCCAGTAGTCTTCAGGGATACGAGCAGTACTTC.

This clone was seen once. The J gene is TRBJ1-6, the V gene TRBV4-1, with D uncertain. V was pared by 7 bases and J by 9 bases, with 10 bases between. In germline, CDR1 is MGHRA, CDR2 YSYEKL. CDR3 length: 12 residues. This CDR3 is CASTGSGSPLHF. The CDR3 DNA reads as TGCGCCAGCACTGGGAGTGGTTCACCCCTCCACTTT.

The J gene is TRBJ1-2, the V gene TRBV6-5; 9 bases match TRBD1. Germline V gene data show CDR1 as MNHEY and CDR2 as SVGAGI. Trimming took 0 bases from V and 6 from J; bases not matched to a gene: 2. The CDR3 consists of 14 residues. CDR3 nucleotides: TGTGCCAGCAGTTACTCCGGGACAGGGCATGGCTACACCTTC. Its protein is CASSYSGTGHGYTF.

The CDR3 loop is CASSPVLSGANVLTF. CDR3 DNA sequence: TGTGCCAGCAGCCCTGTCCTCTCTGGGGCCAACGTCCTGACTTTC. The rearrangement uses TRBV7-9 and TRBJ2-6; D not certain. Germline V lookup: CDR1 SEHNR, CDR2 FQNEAQ (reference sequence). Trimming left V 5 bases short and J 0 bases short, with 8 bases between. This CDR3 is 15 amino acids long.

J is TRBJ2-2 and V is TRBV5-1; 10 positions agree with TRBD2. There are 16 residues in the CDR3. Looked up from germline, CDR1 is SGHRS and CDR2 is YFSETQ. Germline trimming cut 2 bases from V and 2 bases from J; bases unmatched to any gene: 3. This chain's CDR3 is CASSFLAGANTGELFF. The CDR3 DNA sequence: TGCGCCAGCAGCTTTCTAGCGGGAGCTAACACCGGGGAGCTGTTTTTT. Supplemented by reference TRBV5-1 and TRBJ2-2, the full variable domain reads KAGVTQTPRYLIKTRGQQVTLSCSPISGHRSVSWYQQTPGQGLQFLFEYFSETQRNKGNFPGRFSGRQFSNSRSEMNVSTLELGDSALYLCASSFLAGANTGELFFGEGSRLTVL.

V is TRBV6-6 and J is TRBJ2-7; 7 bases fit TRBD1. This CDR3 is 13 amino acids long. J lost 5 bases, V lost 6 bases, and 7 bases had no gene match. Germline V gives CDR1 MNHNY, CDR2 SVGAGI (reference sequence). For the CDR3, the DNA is TGTGCCAGCAGGTCCGGGACAGCGAACGAGCAGTACTTC. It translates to CASRSGTANEQYF.